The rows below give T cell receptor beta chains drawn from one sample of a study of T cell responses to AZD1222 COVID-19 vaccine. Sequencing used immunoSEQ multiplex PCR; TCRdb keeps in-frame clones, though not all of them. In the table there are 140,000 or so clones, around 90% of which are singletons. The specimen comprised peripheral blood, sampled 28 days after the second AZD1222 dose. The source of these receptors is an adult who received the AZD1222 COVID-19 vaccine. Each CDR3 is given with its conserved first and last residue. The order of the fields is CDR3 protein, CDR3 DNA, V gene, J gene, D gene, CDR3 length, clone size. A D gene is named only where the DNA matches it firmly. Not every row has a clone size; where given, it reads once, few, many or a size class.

cdr3_aa: CASSPKRTTDTQYF
cdr3_nt: TGTGCCAGCTCCCCGAAACGGACCACAGATACGCAGTATTTT
v_call: TRBV18
j_call: TRBJ2-3
d_call: NA
cdr3_length: 14
clone_size: NA

cdr3_aa: CASSQDPANTDTQYF
cdr3_nt: TGTGCCAGCAGCCAAGATCCGGCTAACACAGATACGCAGTATTTT
v_call: TRBV4-2
j_call: TRBJ2-3
d_call: NA
cdr3_length: 15
clone_size: NA

cdr3_aa: CASSFTSGENEQFF
cdr3_nt: TGTGCCAGCAGCTTTACTAGCGGAGAAAATGAGCAGTTCTTC
v_call: TRBV11-3
j_call: TRBJ2-1
d_call: TRBD2
cdr3_length: 14
clone_size: NA

cdr3_aa: CATSDPASVDTQYF
cdr3_nt: TGTGCCACCAGTGACCCAGCCAGCGTAGATACGCAGTATTTT
v_call: TRBV24-1
j_call: TRBJ2-3
d_call: NA
cdr3_length: 14
clone_size: NA

cdr3_aa: CASSLAGTGSNSPLHF
cdr3_nt: TGTGCCAGCAGCTTAGCGGGGACAGGGAGTAATTCACCCCTCCACTTT
v_call: TRBV7-2
j_call: TRBJ1-6
d_call: TRBD1
cdr3_length: 16
clone_size: once

cdr3_aa: CASSHTNRDRDYGYTF
cdr3_nt: TGTGCCAGCAGCCATACGAACAGGGACAGAGACTATGGCTACACCTTC
v_call: TRBV9
j_call: TRBJ1-2
d_call: TRBD1
cdr3_length: 16
clone_size: NA

cdr3_aa: CASSARPGLAGQNEQFF
cdr3_nt: TGTGCCAGCAGCGCACGACCGGGACTAGCGGGCCAAAATGAGCAGTTCTTC
v_call: TRBV7-2
j_call: TRBJ2-1
d_call: TRBD2
cdr3_length: 17
clone_size: few

cdr3_aa: CSARVREKLFF
cdr3_nt: TGCAGTGCTAGAGTACGAGAAAAACTGTTTTTT
v_call: TRBV20-1
j_call: TRBJ1-4
d_call: NA
cdr3_length: 11
clone_size: once

cdr3_aa: CASSPDRVNSPLHF
cdr3_nt: TGTGCCAGCAGCCCCGACAGGGTTAATTCACCCCTCCACTTT
v_call: TRBV13
j_call: TRBJ1-6
d_call: TRBD1
cdr3_length: 14
clone_size: NA

cdr3_aa: CASSFIGEKLFF
cdr3_nt: TGTGCCAGCAGTTTTATTGGGGAAAAACTGTTTTTT
v_call: TRBV27
j_call: TRBJ1-4
d_call: NA
cdr3_length: 12
clone_size: NA

cdr3_aa: CAISAEGGNTEAFF
cdr3_nt: TGTGCCATCAGTGCGGAGGGAGGGAACACTGAAGCTTTCTTT
v_call: TRBV10-3
j_call: TRBJ1-1
d_call: NA
cdr3_length: 14
clone_size: NA

cdr3_aa: CASSWATGGETQYF
cdr3_nt: TGTGCCAGCAGTTGGGCGACAGGAGGAGAGACCCAGTACTTC
v_call: TRBV6-6
j_call: TRBJ2-5
d_call: NA
cdr3_length: 14
clone_size: once

cdr3_aa: CSVVGVGGLNTEAFF
cdr3_nt: TGCAGCGTTGTAGGCGTGGGGGGTTTGAACACTGAAGCTTTCTTT
v_call: TRBV29-1
j_call: TRBJ1-1
d_call: NA
cdr3_length: 15
clone_size: NA

cdr3_aa: CAWTTGTGNSPLHF
cdr3_nt: TGTGCCTGGACGACCGGGACAGGGAATTCACCCCTCCACTTT
v_call: TRBV30
j_call: TRBJ1-6
d_call: TRBD1
cdr3_length: 14
clone_size: NA

cdr3_aa: CASSLWGQGDEKLFF
cdr3_nt: TGTGCCAGCAGTCTGTGGGGACAGGGCGATGAAAAACTGTTTTTT
v_call: TRBV6-4
j_call: TRBJ1-4
d_call: TRBD1
cdr3_length: 15
clone_size: once

cdr3_aa: CASRMDLVITGELFF
cdr3_nt: TGTGCCAGCAGGATGGACCTAGTTATAACCGGGGAGCTGTTTTTT
v_call: TRBV2
j_call: TRBJ2-2
d_call: NA
cdr3_length: 15
clone_size: NA

cdr3_aa: CASSLTENTEAFF
cdr3_nt: TGTGCCAGCAGCTTGACAGAGAACACTGAAGCTTTCTTT
v_call: TRBV7-9
j_call: TRBJ1-1
d_call: NA
cdr3_length: 13
clone_size: NA

cdr3_aa: CASSEPTGRHYEQYF
cdr3_nt: TGTGCCAGCAGTGAACCGACAGGGCGACACTACGAGCAGTACTTC
v_call: TRBV6-1
j_call: TRBJ2-7
d_call: TRBD1
cdr3_length: 15
clone_size: NA

cdr3_aa: CASSLERSGYGYTF
cdr3_nt: TGTGCCAGCAGCTTGGAGAGAAGTGGCTATGGCTACACCTTC
v_call: TRBV5-4
j_call: TRBJ1-2
d_call: NA
cdr3_length: 14
clone_size: NA

cdr3_aa: CSASGVAGVNTQYF
cdr3_nt: TGCAGTGCTAGTGGTGTAGCGGGAGTAAATACGCAGTATTTT
v_call: TRBV20-1
j_call: TRBJ2-3
d_call: TRBD2
cdr3_length: 14
clone_size: NA

cdr3_aa: CATSGLAGHNEQFF
cdr3_nt: TGTGCCACCAGTGGACTAGCGGGGCACAATGAGCAGTTCTTC
v_call: TRBV24-1
j_call: TRBJ2-1
d_call: TRBD2
cdr3_length: 14
clone_size: NA

cdr3_aa: CASSQDRTGGGETQYF
cdr3_nt: TGCGCCAGCAGCCAAGACCGGACAGGGGGCGGGGAGACCCAGTACTTC
v_call: TRBV4-3
j_call: TRBJ2-5
d_call: TRBD1
cdr3_length: 16
clone_size: many

cdr3_aa: CASSGSSGTVTGELFF
cdr3_nt: TGTGCCAGCAGCGGGAGTAGCGGGACGGTCACCGGGGAGCTGTTTTTT
v_call: TRBV11-3
j_call: TRBJ2-2
d_call: TRBD2
cdr3_length: 16
clone_size: NA

cdr3_aa: CASSFSPLAHEQFF
cdr3_nt: TGTGCCAGCAGCTTCTCCCCACTAGCGCATGAGCAGTTCTTC
v_call: TRBV13
j_call: TRBJ2-1
d_call: TRBD2
cdr3_length: 14
clone_size: NA

cdr3_aa: CASSSGSSYNEQFF
cdr3_nt: TGTGCCAGCAGCTCCGGGTCTTCCTACAATGAGCAGTTCTTC
v_call: TRBV9
j_call: TRBJ2-1
d_call: NA
cdr3_length: 14
clone_size: NA

cdr3_aa: CASSTGVGNSPLHF
cdr3_nt: TGTGCCAGCAGTACAGGGGTGGGAAATTCACCCCTCCACTTT
v_call: TRBV27
j_call: TRBJ1-6
d_call: TRBD1
cdr3_length: 14
clone_size: NA

cdr3_aa: CASRDLAGVANEQFF
cdr3_nt: TGTGCCAGCAGGGACCTAGCGGGAGTCGCCAATGAGCAGTTCTTC
v_call: TRBV7-6
j_call: TRBJ2-1
d_call: TRBD2
cdr3_length: 15
clone_size: NA

cdr3_aa: CATSDPQSGGAPAGELFF
cdr3_nt: TGTGCCACCAGTGATCCCCAGAGCGGGGGCGCGCCGGCCGGGGAGCTGTTTTTT
v_call: TRBV24-1
j_call: TRBJ2-2
d_call: TRBD2
cdr3_length: 18
clone_size: NA

cdr3_aa: CSAGPGTNEKLFF
cdr3_nt: TGCAGCGCCGGACCCGGCACTAATGAAAAACTGTTTTTT
v_call: TRBV29-1
j_call: TRBJ1-4
d_call: NA
cdr3_length: 13
clone_size: NA

cdr3_aa: CASSQSWGGDTEAFF
cdr3_nt: TGTGCCAGCAGCCAATCCTGGGGGGGCGACACTGAAGCTTTCTTT
v_call: TRBV16
j_call: TRBJ1-1
d_call: NA
cdr3_length: 15
clone_size: NA

cdr3_aa: CASSPKPGKAFF
cdr3_nt: TGTGCCAGCAGTCCCAAGCCGGGGAAAGCTTTCTTT
v_call: TRBV28
j_call: TRBJ1-1
d_call: NA
cdr3_length: 12
clone_size: NA

cdr3_aa: CASSSTGGEDEKLFF
cdr3_nt: TGTGCCAGCAGCAGTACAGGGGGAGAGGATGAAAAACTGTTTTTT
v_call: TRBV5-5
j_call: TRBJ1-4
d_call: TRBD1
cdr3_length: 15
clone_size: NA

cdr3_aa: CASSEHVGPRYNEQFF
cdr3_nt: TGTGCCAGCAGTGAACATGTAGGGCCCCGCTACAATGAGCAGTTCTTC
v_call: TRBV6-1
j_call: TRBJ2-1
d_call: NA
cdr3_length: 16
clone_size: NA

cdr3_aa: CASSLPGSHGYTF
cdr3_nt: TGTGCCAGTAGTCTTCCAGGTTCACATGGCTACACCTTC
v_call: TRBV19
j_call: TRBJ1-2
d_call: NA
cdr3_length: 13
clone_size: NA

cdr3_aa: CASSPRSSENEKLFF
cdr3_nt: TGTGCCAGCTCACCACGGTCCAGTGAAAATGAAAAACTGTTTTTT
v_call: TRBV18
j_call: TRBJ1-4
d_call: NA
cdr3_length: 15
clone_size: NA